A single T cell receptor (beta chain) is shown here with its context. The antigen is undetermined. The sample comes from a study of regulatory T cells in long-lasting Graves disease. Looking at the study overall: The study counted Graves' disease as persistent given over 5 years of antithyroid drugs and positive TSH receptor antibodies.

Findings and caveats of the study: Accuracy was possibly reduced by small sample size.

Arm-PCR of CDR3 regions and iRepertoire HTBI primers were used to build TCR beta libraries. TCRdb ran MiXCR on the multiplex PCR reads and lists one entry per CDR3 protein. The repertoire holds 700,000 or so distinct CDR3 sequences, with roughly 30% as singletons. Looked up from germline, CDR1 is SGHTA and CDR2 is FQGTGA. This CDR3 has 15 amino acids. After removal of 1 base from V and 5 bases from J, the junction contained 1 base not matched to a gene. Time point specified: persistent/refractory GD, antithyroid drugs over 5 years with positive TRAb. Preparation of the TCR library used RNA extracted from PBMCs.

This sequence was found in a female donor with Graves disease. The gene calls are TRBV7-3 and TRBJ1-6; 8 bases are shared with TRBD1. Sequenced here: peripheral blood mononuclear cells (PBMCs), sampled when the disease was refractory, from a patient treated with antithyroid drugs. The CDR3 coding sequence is TGTGCCAGCAGCTTAAGGGGACAGGATAATTCACCCCTCCACTTT. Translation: CASSLRGQDNSPLHF. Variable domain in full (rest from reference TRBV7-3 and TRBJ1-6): GAGVSQTPSNKVTEKGKYVELRCDPISGHTALYWYRQSLGQGPEFLIYFQGTGAADDSGLPNDRFFAVRPEGSVSTLKIQRTERGDSAVYLCASSLRGQDNSPLHFGNGTRLTVT.